The clone carrying this T cell receptor (beta chain) was detected ten times or more. These data belong to a study of patients and donors after allogeneic stem cell transplantation. TCRdb reprocessed the RT-PCR reads with MiXCR, giving one entry per CDR3 protein. The sample shows hundreds of thousands of distinct CDR3 sequences, 16% of them seen only once. The CDR3 is 14 residues long. Trimming took 8 bases from V and 2 from J; bases not matched to a gene: 6. The receptor's source is a human donor who was either an allogeneic HSCT recipient or a stem cell or donor lymphocyte infusion donor (not recorded which). It is not recorded whose cells these are; they may come from a transplant donor. Sequences were obtained from blood, either unsorted or a sorted T cell fraction (not recorded which). The genes are TRBV12-3 or TRBV12-4 and TRBJ2-1, with 7 bases fitting TRBD2. The CDR3 DNA is TGTGCCAGCGTCACTAGCGCTACCTACAATGAGCAGTTCTTC. Translating it yields CASVTSATYNEQFF.